Given below is one T cell receptor (beta chain) in context. Its antigen is unidentified. Time point indicated: blood at routine non-recurrence follow-up after resection. Whole RNA, which was extracted from tumor, nontumor lung tissue or frozen PBMC, was sequenced without any cell sorting. V was clipped by 0 bases and J by 2 bases, with 5 bases between them. This CDR3 is built from 13 residues. Germline lookup yields CDR1 ENHRY and CDR2 SYGVKD. This specimen comes from a study of spatial heterogeneity in lung cancer. Study in general: The follow-up PBMC samples were sequenced whenever they were available. The median time to follow-up was around 24 months after resection. Beta-chain sequences consistently outnumbered alpha-chain sequences in detection. The study, taken as a whole, reports: Ubiquitous, expanded tumor-derived TCRs were more frequently observed in blood at resection than at follow-up.

A single record per CDR3 protein comes from TCRdb applying MiXCR to the 5' RACE reads. Of under 150,000 distinct CDR3 sequences listed, roughly an eighth were seen once; the top ten hold around 17%. This sequence was found in a male donor with early-stage non-small cell lung cancer. The rearrangement joins TRBV10-3 to TRBJ2-7, with no clear D. The source material was PBMCs, sampled at follow-up. Here the CDR3 reads CAISESGTYEQYF. CDR3 sequence (DNA): TGTGCCATCAGTGAGTCGGGGACCTACGAGCAGTACTTC.